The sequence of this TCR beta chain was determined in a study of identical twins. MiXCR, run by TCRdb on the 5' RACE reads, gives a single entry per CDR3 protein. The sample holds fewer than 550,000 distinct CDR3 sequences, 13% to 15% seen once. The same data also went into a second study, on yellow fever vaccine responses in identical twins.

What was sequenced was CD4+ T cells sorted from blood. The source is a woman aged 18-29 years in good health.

DNA of the CDR3: TGTGCCAGCAGCCTCTGGAGCTCCTATAATTCACCCCTCCACTTT. This codes for CASSLWSSYNSPLHF. The J gene is TRBJ1-6, the V gene TRBV7-2; D ambiguous. The CDR3 covers 15 residues. Germline V gene sequence: CDR1 SGHTA, CDR2 FQGNSA. Trimming took off 5 bases at V and 0 bases at J, with 8 bases between the two ends.